These 13 T cell receptor beta chains were all obtained from the same sample, sequenced in a study of blood T cell repertoires in COVID-19. Method: immunoSEQ multiplex PCR; TCRdb's copy keeps in-frame clones and lacks some. Of around 210,000 clones listed, approximately 90% are singletons. Sequencing was carried out using peripheral blood. The source of these receptors is a man aged 50-60 years with COVID-19, enrolled during active disease.

This chain joins TRBV6-5 and TRBJ2-6; the D gene is possibly TRBD1 (6 bases). V lost 2 bases and J lost 0, with 8 bases in between. CDR3 length: 16 residues. Germline CDR1 MNHEY, CDR2 SVGAGI. The CDR3 sequence is CASSYDRSSGANVLTF. The CDR3 nucleotides read TGTGCCAGCAGTTACGACAGGAGCTCTGGGGCCAACGTCCTGACTTTC.

The rearrangement joins TRBV27 to TRBJ2-5; 7 bases fit TRBD1. Germline assignment: CDR1 MNHEY and CDR2 SMNVEV (reference sequence). J gave up 0 bases and V 2 bases, and 0 bases lay outside the gene matches. The CDR3 totals 14 residues. Here the CDR3 reads CASSLGTDQETQYF. DNA for the CDR3: TGTGCCAGCAGTTTAGGGACAGACCAAGAGACCCAGTACTTC.

The chain uses TRBV5-4 and TRBJ2-1, with 9 bases fitting TRBD2. Germline assignment: CDR1 SGHNT and CDR2 YYREEE (reference sequence). The CDR3 has 16 residues. The ends lost 4 bases at V and 7 bases at J; junction bases unmatched: 12. The CDR3 nucleotides are TGTGCCAGCAGCATCCCCCGGGGTAGCGGGGGTAATGAGCAGTTCTTC. This translates into CASSIPRGSGGNEQFF.

The chain joins TRBV3-1 (or the pseudogene TRBV3-2) to TRBJ1-2; the match to TRBD1 covers 12 bases. Germline V gene data show CDR1 as LGHDT and CDR2 as YNNKEL (reference sequence). The CDR3 covers 15 residues. V dropped 1 base and J dropped 7; count of bases not matched to a gene: 4. The CDR3 sequence: CASSQGDRGLPGYTF. The CDR3 nucleotides read TGTGCCAGCAGCCAAGGGGACAGGGGGCTGCCTGGCTACACCTTC.

The chain carries TRBV7-2 and TRBJ1-5; D gene uncertain. The CDR3 loop spans 13 amino acids. V dropped 4 bases and J dropped 7 bases, with 11 bases sitting between them. Looked up from germline, CDR1 is SGHTA and CDR2 is FQGNSA. CDR3 protein: CASSSGAAQPQHF. For the CDR3, the DNA is TGTGCCAGCAGCTCAGGCGCAGCCCAGCCCCAGCATTTT.

CDR3 loop: CASSLAGGTDTQYF. The CDR3 coding sequence is TGTGCCAGCAGCTTAGCGGGGGGCACAGATACGCAGTATTTT. The rearrangement uses TRBV7-3 and TRBJ2-3; 7 nucleotides agree with TRBD2. The V segment lost 2 bases and the J segment 1 base; nucleotides outside the gene matches: 0. This CDR3 spans 14 amino acids. CDR1 is SGHTA, CDR2 FQGTGA, per germline.

The chain combines TRBV14 with TRBJ2-7, with 10 bases matching TRBD1. This CDR3 has 16 residues. Germline V gene lookup returns CDR1 SGHDN and CDR2 FVKESK. V lost 1 base, J lost 2 bases, and 5 bases stayed unmatched. CDR3 nucleotides: TGTGCCAGCAGCCAAGCTCCGGGACAGGGGACCTACGAGCAGTACTTC. Translated, it gives CASSQAPGQGTYEQYF.

CDR3: CASKPHPVKPTNGYTF. Written as DNA, the CDR3 is TGTGCCAGCAAACCCCACCCCGTTAAACCGACAAATGGCTACACCTTC. The V gene is TRBV27, the J gene TRBJ1-2, with unresolved D. This CDR3 has 16 residues. V lost 7 bases and J lost 6, with 24 bases in between. Germline V lookup: CDR1 MNHEY, CDR2 SMNVEV (reference sequence).

This clone was found once. The chain joins TRBV15 to TRBJ2-7; D is possibly TRBD1 (6 bases). The CDR3 runs to 15 residues. Per the germline V gene, CDR1 is LNHNV and CDR2 is YYDKDF (reference sequence). V was shortened by 0 bases and J by 1 base, with 10 bases between the two germline ends. CDR3 region: CATSREGTQSYEQYF. The CDR3 region has the DNA TGTGCCACCAGCAGAGAAGGGACACAATCCTACGAGCAGTACTTC.

The chain links TRBV7-2 to TRBJ1-2, with TRBD1 as a possible D gene (5 bases). The CDR3 runs 16 residues. Germline loops: CDR1 SGHTA, CDR2 FQGNSA. Trimming took 8 bases from V and 4 from J, leaving 23 bases between them. This chain's CDR3 is CASPNTRGQYPYGYTF. The CDR3 DNA reads as TGTGCCAGCCCGAACACGCGGGGCCAGTACCCCTATGGCTACACCTTC.

The chain employs TRBV7-3 and TRBJ2-1; 9 bases are shared with TRBD2. Germline-derived CDR1 and CDR2 are SGHTA and FQGTGA. J was trimmed by 3 bases and V by 2 bases; bases with no gene match: 2. The CDR3 totals 15 residues. This CDR3 is CASSLWRGGYNEQFF. The CDR3 region has the DNA TGTGCCAGCAGCTTATGGCGGGGGGGCTACAATGAGCAGTTCTTC.

J is TRBJ1-5 and V is TRBV27, with 8 bases fitting TRBD1. The CDR3 covers 18 residues. Germline CDR1 and CDR2: MNHEY and SMNVEV (reference sequence). The V and J ends lost 5 bases and 0 bases, in that order; junction bases with no gene match: 12. The CDR3 DNA is TGTGCCAGCAGTCCCTATTTGACAGGGGACTATAGCAATCAGCCCCAGCATTTT. Translated, it gives CASSPYLTGDYSNQPQHF.

Here the CDR3 DNA reads TGTGCCAGCACCCCCGCGGGACAGGGGTTTTTCATGAACACTGAAGCTTTCTTT. This translates into CASTPAGQGFFMNTEAFF. The J gene is TRBJ1-1, the V gene TRBV28, with 10 nucleotides matching TRBD1. Trimming took 7 bases from V and 0 from J; bases not matched to a gene: 14. This CDR3 has 18 residues. Germline V gives CDR1 MDHEN, CDR2 SYDVKM.